This section outlines one T cell receptor beta chain sequence together with its context. Its antigen is currently unknown. This sample is part of a study of vaccination and CD4 T cells after COVID-19. Overall study context: Cells received overlapping spike peptides from SARS-CoV-2, HCoV-NL63, HCoV-OC43 and HCoV-229E as stimulation. As a positive control, some control cultures were given a CEFX pool, while others were given an HIV-1 Nef pool or no peptide.

As to treatment: roughly 11-day PBMC culture with coronavirus spike peptide pools or control peptides (ViraFEST assay). It was after roughly nine days of culture that CD4+ T cells were isolated by negative selection. At the Johns Hopkins FTIC core, DNA taken from cultured CD4+ T cells was sequenced by way of the Oncomine TCR Beta short-read assay. Cultures of CD4+ T cells served as the source for extracting genomic DNA. A single record per CDR3 protein comes from TCRdb applying MiXCR to the PCR reads. The sample yields 20,000 to 25,000 distinct CDR3 sequences, around 43% seen once. Specimen: CD4+ T cells from blood, cultured in vitro, collected before SARS-CoV-2 vaccination. The TCR comes from a human donor who received a COVID-19 vaccine.

DNA for the CDR3: TGTGCCAGCAGTCCCTTCGGGGGGGCTAGCACAGATACGCAGTATTTT. Translation: CASSPFGGASTDTQYF. The J gene is TRBJ2-3, the V gene TRBV2; 8 positions agree with TRBD2. This CDR3 is built from 16 residues. With V trimmed by 5 bases and J by 0 bases, 7 bases remained unmatched. Germline V gene lookup returns CDR1 SNHLY and CDR2 FYNNEI.